A selection of T cell receptor beta chains follows, all from one sample in a study of spatial heterogeneity in lung cancer. TCRdb used MiXCR to reprocess the 5' RACE reads, holding one entry per CDR3 protein. The data show tens of thousands of distinct CDR3 sequences, about 12% seen once. Source: PBMCs, taken at surgery. These receptors were collected from a male donor with early-stage non-small cell lung cancer. The CDR3 runs from the conserved cysteine through the conserved F or W. Fields, in order: CDR3 length, clone size, D gene, V gene, J gene, CDR3 DNA, CDR3 protein. A D gene is named only where the DNA matches it firmly. Only part of the rows carry a size: once, few, many, or a class if the clone is expanded.

12,-,-,TRBV20-1,TRBJ1-3,TGCAGTGCTTTGTACCCCGGAAACACCATATATTTT,CSALYPGNTIYF
14,-,-,TRBV7-6,TRBJ2-7,TGTGCCAGCAGCTTAGATCCGGGAGCCTACGAGCAGTACTTC,CASSLDPGAYEQYF
14,many,-,TRBV20-1,TRBJ2-7,TGCAGTGCAGCAGCGAGAAGGGGCAGGTACGAGCAGTACTTC,CSAAARRGRYEQYF
13,few,-,TRBV5-1,TRBJ2-5,TGCGCCAGCAGCCCACGGATGGGGGAGACCCAGTACTTC,CASSPRMGETQYF
16,-,TRBD2,TRBV28,TRBJ2-2,TGTGCCAGCGTTTTACGCGCGGGGGTATTCACCGGGGAGCTGTTTTTT,CASVLRAGVFTGELFF
13,many,-,TRBV6-5,TRBJ2-7,TGTGCCAGCACCGTCGGGACGGCCTACGAGCAGTACTTC,CASTVGTAYEQYF
14,many,TRBD1,TRBV28,TRBJ2-5,TGTGCCAGCAGGTCCGGGACAGCCCAAGAGACCCAGTACTTC,CASRSGTAQETQYF
14,-,-,TRBV30,TRBJ1-5,TGTGCCTGGAGTGCCCCCGTCAGCAATCAGCCCCAGCATTTT,CAWSAPVSNQPQHF
14,few,-,TRBV6-1,TRBJ1-2,TGTGCCAGCAGTGGCAGGAATTCTAACTATGGCTACACCTTC,CASSGRNSNYGYTF
15,-,-,TRBV7-2,TRBJ2-3,TGTGCCAGCAGCTTAGGTTCTGGGAGCACAGATACGCAGTATTTT,CASSLGSGSTDTQYF
12,few,-,TRBV7-9,TRBJ2-3,TGTGCCAGCAGTTCTACCCCGAATACGCAGTATTTT,CASSSTPNTQYF
14,-,TRBD1,TRBV3-1,TRBJ2-7,TGTGCCAGCAGCGAAGCGACAGGGCGCTACGAGCAGTACTTC,CASSEATGRYEQYF
15,-,-,TRBV28,TRBJ2-1,TGTGCCAGCAGTACCCCAGGGATTACCTACAATGAGCAGTTCTTC,CASSTPGITYNEQFF
16,-,-,TRBV20-1,TRBJ2-2,TGCAGTGCTAGGGGGTCATTGGGAACGAACACCGGGGAGCTGTTTTTT,CSARGSLGTNTGELFF
12,few,-,TRBV19,TRBJ1-2,TGTGCCAGTGCCCCAGGGAACTATGGCTACACCTTC,CASAPGNYGYTF
13,few,TRBD1,TRBV20-1,TRBJ1-1,TGCAGTGCTAGTAAAGGGGGCAACACTGAAGCTTTCTTT,CSASKGGNTEAFF
15,-,TRBD1,TRBV6-5,TRBJ2-5,TGTGCCAGCAGACGGGGACAGGGAGGGAAAGAGACCCAGTACTTC,CASRRGQGGKETQYF
12,few,-,TRBV11-2,TRBJ2-3,TGTGCCAGCAGCTTCGAGTCCCGAGGGCAGTATTTT,CASSFESRGQYF
14,-,-,TRBV7-8,TRBJ1-4,TGTGCCAGCAGCTTAGGTCGGCTTAATGAAAAACTGTTTTTT,CASSLGRLNEKLFF
15,many,TRBD2,TRBV28,TRBJ2-7,TGTGCCAGCAGTTCCCGACTAGCGTTCCCCTACGAGCAGTACTTC,CASSSRLAFPYEQYF
15,-,TRBD1,TRBV24-1,TRBJ2-5,TGTGCCACCAGTGATTTGACAGGGGGCGCAGAGACCCAGTACTTC,CATSDLTGGAETQYF
11,few,-,TRBV28,TRBJ2-7,TGTGCCAGCAGTACCCAGCACGAGCAGTACTTC,CASSTQHEQYF
14,few,-,TRBV7-2,TRBJ1-2,TGTGCCAGCAGCCCCATGGTGGTACAGAATGGCTACACCTTC,CASSPMVVQNGYTF
14,few,-,TRBV28,TRBJ2-1,TGTGCCAGCAGTTATCCGGGTTTTTCCAATGAGCAGTTCTTC,CASSYPGFSNEQFF
16,many,TRBD2,TRBV5-1,TRBJ2-5,TGCGCCAGCAGCCTGACTCTAGCGGGGAGACCCGAGACCCAGTACTTC,CASSLTLAGRPETQYF
15,few,TRBD2,TRBV6-5,TRBJ2-3,TGTGCCAGCACCCCATGGGGACTAGGTACAGATACGCAGTATTTT,CASTPWGLGTDTQYF
15,few,TRBD1,TRBV5-6,TRBJ1-2,TGTGCCAGCAGCTCGATTACAGGGGGTTACTATGGCTACACCTTC,CASSSITGGYYGYTF
15,-,-,TRBV3-1,TRBJ2-5,TGTGCCAGCAGCCCTACTCGGACTCCAGGAGAGACCCAGTACTTC,CASSPTRTPGETQYF
14,few,TRBD2,TRBV3-1,TRBJ2-1,TGTGCCAGCACGCGACTAGCGGATAACAATGAGCAGTTCTTC,CASTRLADNNEQFF
14,-,-,TRBV7-9,TRBJ2-7,TGTGCCAGCAGCTTAAAAGACAACTCCTACGAGCAGTACTTC,CASSLKDNSYEQYF
13,few,-,TRBV20-1,TRBJ1-2,TGCAGTGCTTTAGGACAGACTAACTATGGCTACACCTTC,CSALGQTNYGYTF
11,-,-,TRBV7-9,TRBJ1-1,TGTGCCAGCAGCTCCTCGGAGTATGCTTTCTTT,CASSSSEYAFF
13,-,-,TRBV3-1,TRBJ1-5,TGTGCCAGCAGCCAAGGCGGAAATCAGCCCCAGCATTTT,CASSQGGNQPQHF
15,few,-,TRBV9,TRBJ1-2,TGTGCCAGCAGCCCCACCCGGGGGCAGGTCTATGGCTACACCTTC,CASSPTRGQVYGYTF
15,many,-,TRBV2,TRBJ1-5,TGTGCCAGCAGCGCAACAGGCGGAGGCAGTCAGCCCCAGCATTTT,CASSATGGGSQPQHF
13,-,-,TRBV20-1,TRBJ1-4,TGCAGTGCTATGGAGAAAAGCGGTGAAAAACTGTTTTTT,CSAMEKSGEKLFF
17,many,TRBD2,TRBV6-5,TRBJ2-3,TGTGCCAGCAGTTACCTACTAGCGGGATCTAGCACAGATACGCAGTATTTT,CASSYLLAGSSTDTQYF
13,-,-,TRBV3-1,TRBJ1-2,TGTGCCAGCAGCCAAGACCCCCTATATGGCTACACCTTC,CASSQDPLYGYTF
15,few,TRBD1,TRBV5-1,TRBJ2-2,TGCGCCAGCAGCCCCGGACAGGGGGCATCCGGGGAGCTGTTTTTT,CASSPGQGASGELFF
13,few,-,TRBV6-5,TRBJ2-3,TGTGCCAGCAGGCCCTTCAGGGAAGGTACGCAGTATTTT,CASRPFREGTQYF
12,many,-,TRBV27,TRBJ2-7,TGTGCCAGCAGTTCCCTAGGGTACGAGCAGTACTTC,CASSSLGYEQYF
15,-,-,TRBV5-1,TRBJ1-6,TGCGCCAGCAGCTTGGAGGTCGCAGCTAATTCACCCCTCCACTTT,CASSLEVAANSPLHF
12,-,TRBD1,TRBV12-3/TRBV12-4,TRBJ2-7,TGTGCCAGCAGACGGGACAGCTACGAGCAGTACTTC,CASRRDSYEQYF
14,-,TRBD1,TRBV7-9,TRBJ1-5,TGTGCCAGCAGCTCGGGGACAGGGCCTCAGCCCCAGCATTTT,CASSSGTGPQPQHF
15,-,TRBD1,TRBV6-2/TRBV6-3,TRBJ2-7,TGTGCCAGCAGTTCAACCGGGACAGGGATCTACGAGCAGTACTTC,CASSSTGTGIYEQYF
16,many,-,TRBV9,TRBJ2-3,TGTGCCAGCAGCGCCGGGGGGCTAGCGAGCACAGATACGCAGTATTTT,CASSAGGLASTDTQYF